This TCR beta chain was profiled in a study of T cell responses to AZD1222 COVID-19 vaccine. At the level of the study: Second-dose recipients at about 4 or about 12 weeks were treated as one pooled group.

Using immunoSEQ multiplex PCR, the repertoire was profiled, and TCRdb retains in-frame clones only, with some absent. The table shows about 130,000 clones, with approximately 88% occurring only once. Note on this clone: Its matching antigen is unknown.

This CDR3 is 16 amino acids long. The germline CDR1 and CDR2 sequences are MDHEN and SYDVKM. The ends lost 6 bases at V and 1 base at J; junction bases unmatched: 10. General study points: Clonal diversity was possibly underestimated, and the donors were mostly white British, with more females. Spike-specific TCR breadth and depth both grew after two AZD1222 doses. Recipients of AZD1222 seropositive at baseline numbered only 6 or 7.

Material: peripheral blood, obtained on day 0 of AZD1222 vaccination. This receptor was identified in an adult in good health. V usage is TRBV28 and J usage is TRBJ2-7; TRBD1 matches at 9 bases. The CDR3 sequence is CASRPGSGTGSYEQYF. CDR3 sequence (DNA): TGTGCCAGCAGGCCCGGTTCCGGGACAGGGTCCTACGAGCAGTACTTC.